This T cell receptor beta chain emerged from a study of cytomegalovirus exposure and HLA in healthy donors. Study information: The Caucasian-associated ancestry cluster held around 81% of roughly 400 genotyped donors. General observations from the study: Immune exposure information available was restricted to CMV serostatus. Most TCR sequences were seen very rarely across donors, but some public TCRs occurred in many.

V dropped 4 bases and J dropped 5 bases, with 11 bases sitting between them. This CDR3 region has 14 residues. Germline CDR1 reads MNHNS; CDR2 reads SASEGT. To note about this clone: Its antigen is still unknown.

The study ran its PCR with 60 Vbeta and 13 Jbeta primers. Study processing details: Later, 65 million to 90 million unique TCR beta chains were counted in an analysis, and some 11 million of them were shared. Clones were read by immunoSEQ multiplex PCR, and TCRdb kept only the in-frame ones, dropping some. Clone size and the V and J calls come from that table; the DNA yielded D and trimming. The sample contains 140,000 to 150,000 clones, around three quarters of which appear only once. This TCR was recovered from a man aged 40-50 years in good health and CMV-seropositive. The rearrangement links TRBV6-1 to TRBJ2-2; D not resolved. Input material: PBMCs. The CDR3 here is CASSAIRQTGELFF. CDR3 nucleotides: TGTGCCAGCAGTGCTATCAGGCAGACCGGGGAGCTGTTTTTT.